A single sample gave rise to the 2 T cell receptor beta chains below, sequenced in a study of siplizumab effects on memory and regulatory T cells. Profiling relied on immunoSEQ multiplex PCR, and the TCRdb table lists in-frame clones only, not all of them. The sample carries about 91,000 clones, over 95% recorded once. The specimen was naive CD4+ T cells sorted from blood. The receptors come from a human donor in good health.

The genes are TRBV4-3 and TRBJ1-2; D might be TRBD1 (5 bases). This CDR3 comprises 15 residues. With 0 bases removed from V and 5 bases from J, the gap between germline ends came to 13 bases. The germline CDR1 and CDR2 sequences are LGHNA and YSLEER. DNA for the CDR3: TGCGCCAGCAGCCAAGATATGACAGTTGGGTATGGCTACACCTTC. Protein: CASSQDMTVGYGYTF.

The V gene is TRBV5-1, the J gene TRBJ1-3; tentatively, D is TRBD1 (5 bases). V was trimmed by 2 bases and J by 0 bases, leaving 15 bases between them. The length of the CDR3 is 17 residues. Germline lookup yields CDR1 SGHRS and CDR2 YFSETQ. The DNA of the CDR3 is TGCGCCAGCAGCTTCTCCCCGGGGACGATCTCTGGAAACACCATATATTTT. It encodes CASSFSPGTISGNTIYF.